The clone carrying this TCR beta chain was detected only a few times. The antigen remains unidentified. This entry is derived from a study of CD8+ T cells in alopecia areata. Extraction and reverse transcription of RNA yielded cDNA as the sequencing template. Assay used: immunoSEQ multiplex PCR; TCRdb lists only in-frame clones, some missing. Here the sample spans roughly 130,000 clones, roughly three fifths being singletons. Trimming left V 0 bases short and J 3 bases short, with 9 bases between. In germline, CDR1 is SNHLY, CDR2 FYNNEI. CDR3 length equals 16 residues. Study outcomes and limitations: Scalp sample data also include resident alphabeta T cells from normal skin.

This chain joins TRBV2 and TRBJ2-6; possibly TRBD2 for D (6 bases). The TCR comes from a human donor with alopecia areata. Source: CD4+ T cells sorted from blood, taken at week 0. In nucleotides, the CDR3 is TGTGCCAGCAGTGAAGCGACGGGAGATGGGGCCAACGTCCTGACTTTC. Translated: CASSEATGDGANVLTF. Filled out from reference TRBV2 and TRBJ2-6, the complete variable domain reads EPEVTQTPSHQVTQMGQEVILRCVPISNHLYFYWYRQILGQKVEFLVSFYNNEISEKSEIFDDQFSVERPDGSNFTLKIRSTKLEDSAMYFCASSEATGDGANVLTFGAGSRLTVL.